One and the same sample provided the 4 T cell receptor beta chains below, sequenced in a study of response to subunit inactivated influenza vaccine. In TCRdb, the RT-PCR reads were re-called with MiXCR into one record per CDR3 protein. The profile shows 550,000 to 600,000 distinct CDR3 sequences, approximately 12% of them singletons. Sequenced here: PBMCs from blood, sampled on the day of vaccination. These receptors originate from a man aged 50-59 years who received an inactivated influenza vaccine.

This chain uses TRBV5-8 with TRBJ2-1, with a possible D match to TRBD2 (5 bases). The germline gives CDR1 SGHTS, CDR2 YDEGEE. The V gene lost 5 bases and the J gene lost 2 bases, with 14 bases spanning the gap. There are 15 residues in the CDR3. The CDR3 nucleotides are TGTGCCAGCAGGGTTGCGGCTAGCCCCTACAATGAGCAGTTCTTC. Translating it yields CASRVAASPYNEQFF.

This clonotype has a handful of counts. The rearrangement uses TRBV15 and TRBJ2-3; 9 nucleotides align to TRBD2. Germline CDR1 reads LNHNV; CDR2 reads YYDKDF (reference sequence). V dropped 3 bases and J dropped 5; count of bases not matched to a gene: 12. This CDR3 has 17 residues. The CDR3 bases are TGTGCCACCAGCAGCTGGACAAGCGGGGGGCTGCGAGATACGCAGTATTTT. Translation gives CATSSWTSGGLRDTQYF.

Written as DNA, the CDR3 is TGCAGTGTTTCCCTATTAGCGGGGTCGAACACCGGGGAGCTGTTTTTT. Its protein product is CSVSLLAGSNTGELFF. The rearrangement uses TRBV20-1 and TRBJ2-2, with TRBD2 matching over 8 bases. V shed 7 bases and J 0 bases; nucleotides not matched to a gene: 10. CDR3 length: 16 residues. Germline V gene data show CDR1 as DFQATT and CDR2 as SNEGSKA (reference sequence).

A few counts support this clonotype. The rearrangement uses TRBV10-3 and TRBJ2-2; 7 bases align to TRBD1. The germline gives CDR1 ENHRY, CDR2 SYGVKD. This CDR3 is 15 amino acids long. The V gene end was trimmed by 5 bases and the J gene end by 4 bases; junction bases not matched to a gene: 7. In DNA form, the CDR3 reads TGTGCCATCAGTCCTAAACAGGGGATCACCGGGGAGCTGTTTTTT. Its translation: CAISPKQGITGELFF.